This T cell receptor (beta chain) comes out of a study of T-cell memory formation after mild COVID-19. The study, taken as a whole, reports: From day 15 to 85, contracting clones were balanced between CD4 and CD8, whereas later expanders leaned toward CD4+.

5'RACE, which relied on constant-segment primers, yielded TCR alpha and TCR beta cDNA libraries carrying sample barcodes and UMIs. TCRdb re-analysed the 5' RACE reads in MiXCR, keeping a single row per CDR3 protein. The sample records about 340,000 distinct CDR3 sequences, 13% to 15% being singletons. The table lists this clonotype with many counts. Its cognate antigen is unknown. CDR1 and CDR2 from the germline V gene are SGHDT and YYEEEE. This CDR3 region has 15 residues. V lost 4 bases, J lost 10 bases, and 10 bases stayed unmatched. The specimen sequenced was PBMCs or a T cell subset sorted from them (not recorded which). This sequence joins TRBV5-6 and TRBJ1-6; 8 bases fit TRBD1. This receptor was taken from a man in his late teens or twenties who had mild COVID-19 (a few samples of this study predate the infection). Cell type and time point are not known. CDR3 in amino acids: CASSRYGTGESPLHF. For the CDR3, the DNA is TGTGCCAGCAGCCGGTACGGGACAGGCGAATCACCCCTCCACTTT.